The present TCR beta chain was sequenced within a study of cytomegalovirus exposure and HLA in healthy donors (dated by TCRdb to the late 2010s). General notes on the study: In an earlier analysis of roughly 500 of the donors, 276 Gb of sequence data and approximately 100 million unique TCR beta sequences from 180 million or so T cells were reported. The aim of the study was to test whether cataloging public T cell receptors could identify signatures of past pathogen exposure. A later genetic analysis used genome-wide SNP genotypes for about 55% of the 666 donors, treating that subset as a discovery cohort. Typing coverage differed by locus: A, B, C, DRB1 and DQB1 were typed in roughly 620-630 donors, DQA1 in about 510, DPA1 in approximately 610, and DPB1 in 400 to 490. Class I and class II HLA loci were covered by the typing at four-digit resolution. A later analysis re-analyzed previously published TCR beta repertoires from 600 to 850 donors and added high-resolution HLA genotyping to study TCR occurrence patterns. To decide whether each TCR beta V gene segment behaved as functional or pseudogenic, an earlier analysis of some 540 of the donors relied on high-throughput TCR beta sequencing. Among the roughly 390 genotyped donors, about 85% belonged to the genetic ancestry cluster associated with self-reported Caucasian donors. Rather than drawing on any new phenotypic data, the later analysis identified candidate immune exposures from TCR beta sequences and the way those sequences occurred across donors. The study profiled the T cell repertoires of under 850 subjects by immunosequencing and related them to cytomegalovirus serostatus. To predict cytomegalovirus infection status, the study brought together high-throughput TCR immunosequencing, statistical association of individual TCRs with disease status, and machine learning. Donor age, sex, ethnicity and CMV serostatus were collected together with the repertoire data. Five DR-DQ haplotypes were handled as single units for association and clustering, since linkage in the cohort was strong. Every discovery cohort repertoire had been produced on one sequencing platform. Approximately 300 gigabases of sequencing data and 91 million or so unique TCR sequences made up an early release that covered roughly 670 HLA-typed donors. Along with the 666-subject first cohort, a separate validation cohort of approximately 110 different subjects was used. Among around 400 genotyped donors of the cohort, an average of approximately 240,000 unique TCR beta nucleotide sequences was sequenced per donor, of which roughly 17% were non-productive. The investigation overall reported the following: Most TCR sequences were observed very rarely across donors, whereas some public TCRs were present in many individuals. In a later analysis, HLA-associated TCR beta chains were found to be more clonally expanded and to have lower generation probabilities than equally common non-associated chains. HLA typing was unavailable for some donors at each locus, so association tests used only the typed subset. A later genetic analysis associated a missense DCLRE1C variant with V-gene and J-gene trimming of TCR beta chains, and an independent cohort replicated the association. Correlated functional status among segregating V segments might be attributable to linkage disequilibrium, but an unknown experimental factor could not be ruled out. When HLA alleles, especially DR and DQ, strongly co-occurred, TCR associations were difficult to assign to individual alleles. A few of the identified cytomegalovirus-associated TCR beta chains were confirmed in vitro to be specific for cytomegalovirus antigens. The presence/absence analyses assumed that sequencing depth was roughly uniform across donors, and that assumption may not be true. A cluster of highly shared sequence variants was judged likely to be a technical artifact of the sequencing pipeline. Broadly in line with IMGT annotations, most TCR beta V segments showed up in productive rearrangements about 87% or about 30% of the time in an earlier analysis of some 590 of the donors. It was suggested by the authors that the approach could potentially be generalized to other disease states and immunological phenotypes. The classifier was reported to diagnose cytomegalovirus status with high specificity and sensitivity in both the original and validation cohorts. A later analysis found that TCR association rates varied across HLA loci, with DRB1 alleles showing the most associated TCRs and HLA-C alleles the fewest. Several of the top co-occurrence clusters appeared to be linked to parvovirus B19, influenza, CMV and Epstein-Barr virus, according to a later analysis. In a later genetic analysis, fewer N-insertions in productive TCRs were reported among donors in an Asian-associated ancestry cluster than the roughly 670-donor mean. A further reported finding was that TCR beta sequences accurately predicted the HLA-A and HLA-B alleles for most subjects in the first cohort. Most CMV-associated TCR beta chains appeared to be HLA-restricted in a later analysis, and the HLA associations seemed to be driven largely by CMV exposure. CMV serostatus was the only immune exposure information available for the cohort. Some IMGT-functional V segments, including TRBV6-2 and TRBV6-3, could not be distinguished by the 87-base-pair reads and were therefore excluded. Specific HLA alleles were associated with over 15,000 TCR beta sequences at a false discovery rate of 0.05 in a later analysis. In this cohort, only TCR beta chains were sequenced, and detectable features were limited by the absence of alpha or paired-chain data. Because counts were too low, more than 15 rarely observed V segments, including chromosome 9 orphons, were excluded from the earlier analysis of 587 of the donors. A total of 150 to 200 TCR beta chains were listed by the study as associated with cytomegalovirus.

The receptor library was made with the immunoSEQ multiplex PCR assay. The multiplex PCR relied on a mix of 60 forward primers for TCR Vbeta segments and 13 reverse primers for TCR Jbeta segments. The CDR3 region of rearranged TCR beta genes was amplified from genomic DNA with a multiplex PCR assay. The amplified TCR beta libraries were sequenced on the Illumina HiSeq System as 87-base-pair reads. Under the source paper's analysis protocol: In a later analysis, tens of millions of unique TCR beta chains were counted across the approximately 670 repertoires, and roughly 11 million of these chains were shared by at least two donors. Raw reads were error-corrected and collapsed into unique sequences by a nearest-neighbor algorithm in which closely related sequences were merged to remove PCR and sequencing errors. CDR3 sequences were aligned to IMGT reference sequences to assign V, D and J gene segments. For a sequence to be retained, a match of at least six nucleotides was required to both a V gene segment and a J gene segment. A rearrangement counted as productive if the CDR3 had no stop codons and remained in frame with V and J, and every other rearrangement counted as non-productive. CDR3 was defined according to IMGT convention as the region running from the second conserved V-encoded cysteine to the conserved J-encoded phenylalanine. In an earlier analysis of just under 600 of the donors, sequences lacking an unambiguous match to a single V gene segment were excluded. In an earlier analysis of approximately 500 of the donors, a V segment was called functional when productive rearrangements were above 56.7%, and segregating when the standard deviation between donors exceeded 5%. A statistical classification framework was developed to diagnose cytomegalovirus status using the catalog of TCR beta chain sequences. A later analysis assigned V and J genes by comparing TCR nucleotide sequences with IMGT/GENE-DB human TR gene sequences. In a later analysis, CDR3 sequences and most-parsimonious VDJ recombination scenarios were assigned using the TCRdist pipeline. In a later analysis, each TCR beta chain was defined by its CDR3 amino acid sequence together with its V-gene family, and reads without a unique V-gene family were excluded. A later analysis removed 450 to 600 highly shared, low-generation-probability nucleotide sequences to deal with suspected cross-contamination and a sequencing artifact. In a later analysis, a clonal expansion index for each public chain was calculated from normalized within-repertoire ranks of inferred template counts. A later analysis computed generation probabilities with a VDJ recombination model fitted to out-of-frame rearrangements, and checked the results against IGoR. In a later analysis, TCR-TCR, TCR-HLA and TCR-CMV co-occurrence was scored with hypergeometric tests, and a repertoire-size bias correction was applied to TCR pairs. False discovery rates were estimated in a later analysis by permuting HLA or CMV assignments 20 times. A later analysis grouped co-occurring TCRs with DBSCAN, adding TCRdist sequence similarity when clustering within HLA-allele-positive subsets. Co-occurrence clustering excluded repertoires with fewer than 30,000 or more than 120,000 public chains, plus five with anomalous nucleotide sharing. TCRdb took over this immuneACCESS table, retaining in-frame rearrangements with V and J assigned. Such tables are incomplete; in checked studies, under half of the missing clones stem from an unresolved V gene, and the remainder is unexplained. V, J and clone size reflect that table, while D and trimming were determined from the DNA. This specimen's table enumerates 45,000 or so clones. The ten top clones hold roughly a sixth of the sample.

The germline V gene (reference sequence) provides CDR1 GTSNPN and CDR2 SVGIG. V loses 0 bases, J loses 7 bases, and the germline ends lie 13 bases apart. The cysteine opens and the phenylalanine closes a CDR3 of 14 amino acids. The kept DNA is CDR3 alone, 42 bases in frame from the first base. In total, roughly 710 healthy bone marrow donors made up the cohort. At the time of sampling, all cohort members were nominally healthy, though unrecorded immune exposures were likely present. The donor was CMV seronegative and was included in the group of hundreds of seronegative cohort members. A peripheral blood sample was provided by each donor, and peripheral blood mononuclear cells were used for TCR beta sequencing. Genomic DNA was extracted from the blood cell samples with the Qiagen DNeasy Blood Extraction Kit. As regards this clone: The specificity of this receptor is unknown.

The chain links TRBV30 with TRBJ1-5; the D gene is possibly TRBD1, with 5 bases matching. The material sequenced was PBMCs. The sequence came from a male donor in good health and CMV-seronegative. At the DNA level, the sequence is TGTGCCTGGAGTGTTGTAGGGCCAGGGCAGCCCCAGCATTTT. Translated, this gives CAWSVVGPGQPQHF.